Listed below are T cell receptor beta chains from one sample, sequenced in a study of blood T cell repertoires in COVID-19. Some clones are missing from TCRdb's copy, which holds only in-frame ones; the method was immunoSEQ multiplex PCR. Of about 490,000 clones listed, 70% to 90% are singletons. Material for sequencing was peripheral blood. Receptor source: a human donor in a cohort sampled during active COVID-19. Each CDR3 is given with its conserved first and last residue. A D gene is named only where the DNA matches it firmly. Part of the rows lack a size; the others show once, few, many or a class for expanded clones.

>.|TRBV2|.|TRBJ2-2
CASRGGSLNTGELFF
TGTGCCAGCAGGGGAGGTTCTTTGAACACCGGGGAGCTGTTTTTT
>.|TRBV6-5|TRBD2|TRBJ2-7
CASRMNGGAGEQYF
TGTGCCAGCAGGATGAACGGGGGGGCGGGGGAGCAGTACTTC
>.|TRBV6-2/TRBV6-3|TRBD2|TRBJ2-4
CASGLAGAKNIQYF
TGTGCCAGCGGTTTAGCGGGGGCCAAAAACATTCAGTACTTC
>.|TRBV10-2|.|TRBJ2-7
CASSEVGPSPDF
TGCGCCAGCAGTGAGGTGGGGCCGTCCCCCGACTTC
>.|TRBV27|TRBD2|TRBJ2-7
CASSPPRGGLKREGIYEQYF
TGTGCCAGCAGTCCACCCCGGGGCGGATTAAAGCGGGAGGGCATCTACGAGCAGTACTTC
>.|TRBV4-1|.|TRBJ2-7
CASSKTGLGEQYF
TGCGCCAGCAGCAAGACAGGTTTGGGGGAGCAGTACTTC
>.|TRBV4-1|.|TRBJ1-1
CASSQQGLNTEAFF
TGCGCCAGCAGCCAACAGGGCCTGAACACTGAAGCTTTCTTT
>.|TRBV30|TRBD1|TRBJ1-3
CAGNRGDGNTIYF
TGTGCCGGGAACAGGGGAGATGGAAACACCATATATTTT
>once|TRBV28|TRBD2|TRBJ2-7
CASSFPGLAGSEVF
TGTGCCAGCAGTTTCCCGGGACTAGCGGGATCGGAGGTCTTC
>.|TRBV7-9|.|TRBJ1-1
CASSLGEENTEAFF
TGTGCCAGCAGCTTAGGGGAGGAGAACACTGAAGCTTTCTTT
>.|TRBV30|.|TRBJ1-3
CAWSAETGNTIYF
TGTGCCTGGAGTGCTGAGACTGGAAACACCATATATTTT
>.|TRBV15|TRBD1|TRBJ1-2
CATRRDRGNYGYTF
TGTGCCACCAGGAGGGACAGGGGAAACTATGGCTACACCTTC
>.|TRBV6-1|.|TRBJ2-5
CASSDPGLPQETQYF
TGTGCCAGCAGTGACCCGGGACTGCCCCAAGAGACCCAGTACTTC
>few|TRBV5-1|.|TRBJ1-6
CASSLVGRASPLHF
TGCGCCAGCAGCTTGGTAGGCAGGGCCTCACCCCTCCACTTT
>.|TRBV4-2|.|TRBJ2-5
CASSQDHRRGRGLQETQYF
TGTGCCAGCAGCCAAGATCACCGGCGTGGGCGGGGCCTCCAAGAGACCCAGTACTTC
>.|TRBV5-8|TRBD1|TRBJ2-5
CASSGGQFNRGETQYF
TGTGCCAGCAGCGGGGGACAGTTCAACCGCGGAGAGACCCAGTACTTC
>.|TRBV6-1|.|TRBJ2-3
CATSDGVTDTQYF
TGTGCCACCAGCGACGGAGTCACAGATACGCAGTATTTT
>.|TRBV24-1|TRBD1|TRBJ2-1
CATSDGLGTGGQNEQFF
TGTGCCACCAGTGATGGCCTTGGGACAGGGGGCCAGAATGAGCAGTTCTTC
>.|TRBV4-3|TRBD1|TRBJ1-2
CASSFGQGYGYTF
TGCGCCAGCAGCTTTGGACAGGGCTATGGCTACACCTTC
>.|TRBV7-2|.|TRBJ1-1
CASSLVEDTEAFF
TGTGCCAGCAGCTTAGTTGAGGATACTGAAGCTTTCTTT
>.|TRBV19|.|TRBJ2-5
CASSVGQETQYF
TGTGCCAGTAGCGTCGGCCAAGAGACCCAGTACTTC
>.|TRBV19|TRBD1|TRBJ1-5
CASSRSTGGLNQPQHF
TGTGCCAGTAGTCGGTCTACAGGGGGATTAAATCAGCCCCAGCATTTT
>.|TRBV6-6|.|TRBJ1-3
CATQRDYSGNTIYF
TGTGCCACACAGAGGGACTACTCTGGAAACACCATATATTTT
>.|TRBV5-6|.|TRBJ1-1
CASSGVGGTEAFF
TGTGCCAGCAGCGGGGTGGGAGGAACTGAAGCTTTCTTT
>once|TRBV28|.|TRBJ1-2
CASSRRTPMGPWSNYGYTF
TGTGCCAGCAGCCGGAGAACTCCGATGGGGCCTTGGAGTAACTATGGCTACACCTTC
>.|TRBV5-3|.|TRBJ2-7
CARSQRRAEQYF
TGTGCCAGAAGTCAGCGCAGAGCCGAGCAGTACTTC
>.|TRBV7-3|TRBD1|TRBJ1-1
CASSSSTGTGGTAFF
TGTGCCAGCAGCTCCTCGACCGGGACAGGGGGGACAGCTTTCTTT